Each of the 2 T cell receptor beta chains below was sequenced from the same sample in a study of T cell responses to AZD1222 COVID-19 vaccine. Libraries were prepared by immunoSEQ multiplex PCR; TCRdb keeps only in-frame clonotypes and omits some of them. The repertoire holds fewer than 120,000 clones, with over 90% as singletons. The sample consisted of peripheral blood, taken 28 days after the second AZD1222 dose. These receptors all stem from an adult who received the AZD1222 COVID-19 vaccine.

This rearrangement joins TRBV18 to TRBJ1-1; D not resolved. Germline V gives CDR1 KGHSH, CDR2 LQKENI. V was shortened by 4 bases and J by 1 base, with 10 bases between the two germline ends. CDR3 size: 14 residues. The CDR3: CASSLLTQNTEAFF. In DNA form, the CDR3 reads TGTGCCAGCTCACTCCTAACCCAGAACACTGAAGCTTTCTTT.

The chain is built from TRBV6-6 and TRBJ2-7, with D hard to call. V lost 9 bases and J 0 bases, leaving 9 bases between the germline ends. Per germline, CDR1 MNHNY and CDR2 SVGAGI (reference sequence). The CDR3 sequence is 12 residues long. The CDR3 region is CASSPSSYEQYF. The CDR3 nucleotides are TGTGCCAGTAGTCCTAGCTCCTACGAGCAGTACTTC.